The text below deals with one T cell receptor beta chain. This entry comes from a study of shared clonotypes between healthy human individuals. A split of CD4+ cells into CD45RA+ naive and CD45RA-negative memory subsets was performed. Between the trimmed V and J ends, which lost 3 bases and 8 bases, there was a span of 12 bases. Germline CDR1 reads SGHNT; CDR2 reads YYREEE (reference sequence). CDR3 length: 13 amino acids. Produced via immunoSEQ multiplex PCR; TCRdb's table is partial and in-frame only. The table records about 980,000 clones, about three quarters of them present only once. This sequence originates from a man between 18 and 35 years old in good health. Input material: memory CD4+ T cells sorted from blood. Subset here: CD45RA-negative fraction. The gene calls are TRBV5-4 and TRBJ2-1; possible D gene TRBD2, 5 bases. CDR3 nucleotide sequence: TGTGCCAGCAGCTCTGGGAGATCTGATGAGCAGTTCTTC. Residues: CASSSGRSDEQFF.